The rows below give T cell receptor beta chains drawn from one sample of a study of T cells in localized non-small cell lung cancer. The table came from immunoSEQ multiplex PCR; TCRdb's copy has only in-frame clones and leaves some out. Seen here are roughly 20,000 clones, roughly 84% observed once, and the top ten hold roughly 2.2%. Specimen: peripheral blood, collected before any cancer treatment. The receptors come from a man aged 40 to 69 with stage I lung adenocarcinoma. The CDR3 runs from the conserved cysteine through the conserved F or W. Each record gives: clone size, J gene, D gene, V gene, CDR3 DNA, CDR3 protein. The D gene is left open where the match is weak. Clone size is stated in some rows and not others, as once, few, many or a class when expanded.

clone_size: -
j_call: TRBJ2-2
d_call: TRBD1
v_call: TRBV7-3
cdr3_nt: TGTGCCAGCAGCCCCGGGACAGGGTACACCGGGGAGCTGTTTTTT
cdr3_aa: CASSPGTGYTGELFF

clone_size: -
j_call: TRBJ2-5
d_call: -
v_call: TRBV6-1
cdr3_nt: TGTGCCAGCAGTGTCCGGGGCACGGGGACCCAGTACTTC
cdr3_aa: CASSVRGTGTQYF

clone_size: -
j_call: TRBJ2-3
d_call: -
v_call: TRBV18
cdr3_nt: TGTGCCTGCCTTTACGGCGGAACAGATACGCAGTATTTT
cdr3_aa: CACLYGGTDTQYF

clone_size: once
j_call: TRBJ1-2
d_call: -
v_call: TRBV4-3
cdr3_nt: TGCGCCAGCAGCCCCAGGGCGCAGGGGCGAGGCTACACCTTC
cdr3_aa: CASSPRAQGRGYTF

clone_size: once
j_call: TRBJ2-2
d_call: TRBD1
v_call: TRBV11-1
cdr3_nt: TGTGCCAGCAGCTCAACTCCGGGACAGGGTGAGCTGTTTTTT
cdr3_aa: CASSSTPGQGELFF

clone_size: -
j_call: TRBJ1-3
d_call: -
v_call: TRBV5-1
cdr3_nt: TGCGCCAGAAGGACGGTCTCTGGAAACACCATATATTTT
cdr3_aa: CARRTVSGNTIYF

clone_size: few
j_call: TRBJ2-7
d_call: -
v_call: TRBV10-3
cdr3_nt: TGTGCCATCGGGAGGGGGCTCGACGAGCAGTACTTC
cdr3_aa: CAIGRGLDEQYF

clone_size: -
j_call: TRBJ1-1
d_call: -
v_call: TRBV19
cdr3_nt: TGTGCCAGTAGTGCCCGAAGGGAATCTGAAGCTTTCTTT
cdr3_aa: CASSARRESEAFF

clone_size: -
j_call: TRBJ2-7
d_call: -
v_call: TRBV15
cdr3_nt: TGTGCCACCAGCAGAGATTCCGGCAGGCAGTACTTC
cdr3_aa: CATSRDSGRQYF

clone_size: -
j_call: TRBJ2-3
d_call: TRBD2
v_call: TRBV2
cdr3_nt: TGTGCCAGCAGTAGGGCGGGAGAAGATACGCAGTATTTT
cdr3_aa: CASSRAGEDTQYF

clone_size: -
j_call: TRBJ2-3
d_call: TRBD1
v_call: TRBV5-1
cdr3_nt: TGCGCCAGCGGCCCGGGACAGGGATTAGTAGATACGCAGTATTTT
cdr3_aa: CASGPGQGLVDTQYF

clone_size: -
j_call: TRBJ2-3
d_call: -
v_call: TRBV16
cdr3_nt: TGTGCCAGCAGCCAATCTTCGGGGTCAGATACGCAGTATTTT
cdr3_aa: CASSQSSGSDTQYF

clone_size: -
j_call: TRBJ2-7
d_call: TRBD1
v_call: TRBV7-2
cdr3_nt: TGTGCCAGCAGCTTAAGACAGGGGCCCTACGAGCAGTACTTC
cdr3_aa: CASSLRQGPYEQYF

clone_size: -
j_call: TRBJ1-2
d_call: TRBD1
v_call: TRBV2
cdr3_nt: TGTGCCAGCAGTGACCACTCAGGGGGGGGCTATGGCTACACCTTC
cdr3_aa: CASSDHSGGGYGYTF

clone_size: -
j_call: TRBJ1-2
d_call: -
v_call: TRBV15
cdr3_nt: TGTGCCACCAGCAGAGAGCCGGGACAACGCAACTATGGCTACACCTTC
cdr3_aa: CATSREPGQRNYGYTF

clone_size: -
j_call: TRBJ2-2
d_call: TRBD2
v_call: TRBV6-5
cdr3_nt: TGTGCCAGCAGTAGTAGCGGGGGGAACACCGGGGAGCTGTTTTTT
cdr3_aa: CASSSSGGNTGELFF

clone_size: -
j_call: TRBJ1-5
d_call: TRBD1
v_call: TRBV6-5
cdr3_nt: TGTGCCAGTTCCCGGGACAGGGGAAATCAGCCCCAGCATTTT
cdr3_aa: CASSRDRGNQPQHF

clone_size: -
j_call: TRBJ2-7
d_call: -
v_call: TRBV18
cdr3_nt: TGTGCCAGCTCATCACAGGGTCCCGAGCAGTACTTC
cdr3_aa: CASSSQGPEQYF

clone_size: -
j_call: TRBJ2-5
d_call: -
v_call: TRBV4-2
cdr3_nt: TGTGCCAGCAGCCACGACCCCGACAGTGAAGCTGGGGAGACCCAGTACTTC
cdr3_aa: CASSHDPDSEAGETQYF

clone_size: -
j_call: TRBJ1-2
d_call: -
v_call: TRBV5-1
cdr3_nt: TGCGCCAGCCGCTCAGGGGCGACATGGGTACAAAATGGCTACACCTTC
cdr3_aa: CASRSGATWVQNGYTF

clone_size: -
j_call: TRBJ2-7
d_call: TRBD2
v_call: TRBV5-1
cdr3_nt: TGCGCCAGCAGCTACGCCCAGACTAGCGCCAACGAGCAGTACTTC
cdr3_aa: CASSYAQTSANEQYF

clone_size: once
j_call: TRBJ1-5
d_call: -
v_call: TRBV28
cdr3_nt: TGTGCCAGCAGTTTATCTCCAGGGTTGGGAGGGGTATGGCAGCCCCAGCATTTT
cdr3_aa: CASSLSPGLGGVWQPQHF

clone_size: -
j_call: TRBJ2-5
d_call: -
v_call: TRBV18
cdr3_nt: TGTGCCAGCTCACCAGGGGGACTGGCCCAGTACTTC
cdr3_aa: CASSPGGLAQYF

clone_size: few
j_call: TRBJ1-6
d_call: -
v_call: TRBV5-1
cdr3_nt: TGCGCCAGCAGCCTGCTATGGGAGGGGCGGAATTCACCCCTCCACTTT
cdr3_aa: CASSLLWEGRNSPLHF

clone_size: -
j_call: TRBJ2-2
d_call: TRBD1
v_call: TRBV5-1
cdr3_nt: TGCGCCAGCAGCGCTCGGGACAGGGGGCGCGGGAATTTAAACACCGGGGAGCTGTTTTTT
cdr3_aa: CASSARDRGRGNLNTGELFF

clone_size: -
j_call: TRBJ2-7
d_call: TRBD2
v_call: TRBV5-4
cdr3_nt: TGTGCCAGCAGCTTGGGGGGCGTCAGGAGCGGGGCCTCCTACGAGCAGTACTTC
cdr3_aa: CASSLGGVRSGASYEQYF

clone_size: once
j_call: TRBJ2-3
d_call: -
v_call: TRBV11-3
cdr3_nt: TGTGCCAGCAGCTTAGATTCAGATACGCAGTATTTT
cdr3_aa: CASSLDSDTQYF

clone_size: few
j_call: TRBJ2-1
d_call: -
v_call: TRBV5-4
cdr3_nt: TGTGCCAGCAGCGCGAGGAGGGGGGCCTACAATGAGCAGTTCTTC
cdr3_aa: CASSARRGAYNEQFF

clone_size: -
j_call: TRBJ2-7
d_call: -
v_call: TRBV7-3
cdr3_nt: TGTGCCAGCAGCTTACACCCAGGTGGGGTGTACGAGCAGTACTTC
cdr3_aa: CASSLHPGGVYEQYF

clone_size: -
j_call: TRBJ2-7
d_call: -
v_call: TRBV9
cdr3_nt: TGTGCCAGCAGCCCTCGAGAGGGGCGTTACGAGCAGTACTTC
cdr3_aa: CASSPREGRYEQYF

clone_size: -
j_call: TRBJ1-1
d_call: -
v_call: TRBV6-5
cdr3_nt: TGTGCCAGCAGTTACGGCAGGGTTAACACTGAAGCTTTCTTT
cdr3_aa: CASSYGRVNTEAFF

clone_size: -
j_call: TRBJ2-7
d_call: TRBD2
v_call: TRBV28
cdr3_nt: TGTGCCAGCAGTCCGACGCCTGGGCGAAGCGGGGCTTACGAGCAGTACTTC
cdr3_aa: CASSPTPGRSGAYEQYF

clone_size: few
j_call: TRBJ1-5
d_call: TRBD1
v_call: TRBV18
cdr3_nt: TGTGCCAGCTCACTTCATCGGGCAGGGGGCCAGCCCCAGCATTTT
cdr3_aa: CASSLHRAGGQPQHF

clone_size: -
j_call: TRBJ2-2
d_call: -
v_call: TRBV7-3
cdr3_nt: TGTGCCAGCAGCTTAACTCCGGGCCTCGTGAGCACCGGGGAGCTGTTTTTT
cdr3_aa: CASSLTPGLVSTGELFF

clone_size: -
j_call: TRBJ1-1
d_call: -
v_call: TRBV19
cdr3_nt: TGTGCCAGTAGTCCCCGACTAGAAGGGGCCACTGAAGCTTTCTTT
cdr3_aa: CASSPRLEGATEAFF

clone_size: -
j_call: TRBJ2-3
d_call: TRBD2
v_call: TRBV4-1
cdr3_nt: TGCGCCAGCAGCCAAGGGGCTAGCGGAGGAGATACGCAGTATTTT
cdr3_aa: CASSQGASGGDTQYF

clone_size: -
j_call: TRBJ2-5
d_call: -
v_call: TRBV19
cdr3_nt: TGTGCCAGTAGTATGTTGGCAGGGTCCAAAGAGACCCAGTACTTC
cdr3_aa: CASSMLAGSKETQYF

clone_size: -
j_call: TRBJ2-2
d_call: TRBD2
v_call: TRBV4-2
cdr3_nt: TGTGCCAGCAGCAGACAGGCTGATGAGGCGGGAGGCGGGGAGCTGTTTTTT
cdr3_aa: CASSRQADEAGGGELFF

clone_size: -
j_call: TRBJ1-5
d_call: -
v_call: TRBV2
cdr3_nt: TGTGCCAGCGTGGAGCGAGAGGGGCAGCCCCAGCATTTT
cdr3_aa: CASVEREGQPQHF

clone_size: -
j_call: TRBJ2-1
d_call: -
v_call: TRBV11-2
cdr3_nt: TGTGCCAGCAGCCCCAAAGGTTGGGATGAGCAGTTCTTC
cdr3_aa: CASSPKGWDEQFF

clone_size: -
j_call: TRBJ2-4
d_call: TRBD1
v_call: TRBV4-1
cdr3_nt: TGCGCCAGCAGCCAAGTACCGTTGGGGGACAGGGGAAACATTCAGTACTTC
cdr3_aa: CASSQVPLGDRGNIQYF

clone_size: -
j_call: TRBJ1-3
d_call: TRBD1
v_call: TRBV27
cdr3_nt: TGTGCCAGCAGTTTATCGACAGGGTCAAACACCATATATTTT
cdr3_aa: CASSLSTGSNTIYF

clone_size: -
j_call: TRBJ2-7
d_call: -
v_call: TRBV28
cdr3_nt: TGTGCCAGCAGTTTTCTTCTGGGGGAAAGCTCCTACGAGCAGTACTTC
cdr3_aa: CASSFLLGESSYEQYF

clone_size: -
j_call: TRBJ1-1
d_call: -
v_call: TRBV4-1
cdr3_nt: TGCGCCAGCAGCCAACAGGCTTTGACGGGGGTAGGGGCTTTCTTT
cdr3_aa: CASSQQALTGVGAFF

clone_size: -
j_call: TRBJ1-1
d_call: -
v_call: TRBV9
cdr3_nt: TGTGCCAGCAGCGTAGAAGGGGGGCAGGGAGAATTGAGTGGGGCTTTCTTT
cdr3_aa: CASSVEGGQGELSGAFF

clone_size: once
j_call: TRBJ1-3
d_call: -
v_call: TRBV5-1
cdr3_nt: TGCGCCAGCAGCCCTCAGCAGTTCGGAAACACCATATATTTT
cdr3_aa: CASSPQQFGNTIYF

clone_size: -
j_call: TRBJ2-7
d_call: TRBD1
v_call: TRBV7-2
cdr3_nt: TGTGCCAGCAGCCCCCTTTTGGAGTACGGTGACAGGGGGTCGTACGAGCAGTACTTC
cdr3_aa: CASSPLLEYGDRGSYEQYF

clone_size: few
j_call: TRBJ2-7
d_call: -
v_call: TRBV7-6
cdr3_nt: TGTGCCAGCAGCCTAGGACAGCGAACCTACGAGCAGTACTTC
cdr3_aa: CASSLGQRTYEQYF